Listed below are T cell receptor beta chains from one sample, sequenced in a study of CD8+ T cells in alopecia areata. Sequencing used immunoSEQ multiplex PCR; TCRdb keeps in-frame clones, though not all of them. The table lists approximately 180,000 clones, roughly 60% of them singletons. This sample comprised CD4+ T cells sorted from blood, obtained at week 24, from a patient treated with tofacitinib. Source of these receptors: a human donor with alopecia areata. CDR3s include the opening cysteine and the closing phenylalanine or tryptophan. The D gene is left open where the match is weak. Not every row has a clone size; where given, it reads once, few, many or a size class.

v_gene	d_gene	j_gene	abundance	CDR3aa	CDR3nt
TRBV29-1	-	TRBJ1-5	-	CSVGERNQPQHF	TGCAGCGTTGGGGAAAGAAATCAGCCCCAGCATTTT
TRBV7-2	TRBD1	TRBJ1-2	-	CASSMRQGAYGYTF	TGTGCCAGCAGCATGAGACAGGGGGCCTATGGCTACACCTTC
TRBV5-6	-	TRBJ2-5	-	CASSRGSQETQYF	TGTGCCAGCAGCCGGGGAAGCCAAGAGACCCAGTACTTC
TRBV29-1	-	TRBJ1-6	once	CSVREDPDNSPLHF	TGCAGCGTTCGCGAGGATCCCGATAATTCACCCCTCCACTTT
TRBV30	TRBD1	TRBJ1-6	-	CAWLGQINSPLHF	TGTGCCTGGTTGGGACAGATTAATTCACCCCTCCACTTT
TRBV5-1	-	TRBJ2-1	-	CASRWDQNEQFF	TGCGCCAGCAGATGGGACCAAAATGAGCAGTTCTTC
TRBV29-1	-	TRBJ1-1	-	CSVEVPAENTEAFF	TGCAGCGTTGAAGTGCCCGCAGAGAACACTGAAGCTTTCTTT
TRBV6-5	TRBD2	TRBJ2-2	once	CASSRLAANTGELFF	TGTGCCAGCAGTCGACTAGCGGCGAACACCGGGGAGCTGTTTTTT
TRBV13	-	TRBJ2-2	-	CASSLDVGELFF	TGTGCCAGCAGCTTAGACGTCGGGGAGCTGTTTTTT
TRBV29-1	-	TRBJ1-1	-	CSVEGPRGGNTEAFF	TGCAGCGTTGAAGGCCCCAGGGGAGGGAACACTGAAGCTTTCTTT
TRBV10-3	-	TRBJ1-1	few	CATAGPTNTEAFF	TGTGCCACGGCCGGGCCAACGAACACTGAAGCTTTCTTT
TRBV29-1	TRBD2	TRBJ2-3	-	CSVENSAGVTDTQYF	TGCAGCGTTGAAAATTCTGCGGGGGTCACAGATACGCAGTATTTT
TRBV29-1	-	TRBJ2-3	-	CSAGPGTSTDTQYF	TGCAGCGCAGGTCCCGGGACCAGCACAGATACGCAGTATTTT
TRBV7-2	-	TRBJ2-6	-	CASRREESGANVLTF	TGTGCCAGCAGGCGAGAGGAGTCCGGGGCCAACGTCCTGACTTTC
TRBV5-1	TRBD2	TRBJ2-3	once	CASSGGGRTDTQYF	TGCGCCAGCAGCGGCGGGGGACGCACAGATACGCAGTATTTT
TRBV15	-	TRBJ2-1	few	CATSRAYSTNNEQFF	TGTGCCACCAGCAGAGCTTATTCCACAAACAATGAGCAGTTCTTC
TRBV5-6	-	TRBJ1-6	-	CASSLEALRRGNSPLHF	TGTGCCAGCAGCTTGGAGGCTCTCCGTCGCGGTAATTCACCCCTCCACTTT
TRBV7-2	-	TRBJ2-1	-	CASSLVSDPYNEQFF	TGTGCCAGCAGCTTAGTCAGTGATCCCTACAATGAGCAGTTCTTC
TRBV7-2	TRBD1	TRBJ1-2	once	CASSSAGTGGNYGYTF	TGTGCCAGCAGCTCCGCCGGGACAGGGGGGAACTATGGCTACACCTTC
TRBV11-2	-	TRBJ2-7	-	CASSLRRDVYEQYF	TGTGCCAGCAGCTTACGACGGGACGTCTACGAGCAGTACTTC
TRBV15	TRBD1	TRBJ2-7	-	CATSNRQGSYEQYF	TGTGCCACCAGCAACCGACAGGGCTCCTACGAGCAGTACTTC
TRBV29-1	-	TRBJ1-2	-	CSDRYTTNYGYTF	TGCAGCGACCGCTATACAACTAACTATGGCTACACCTTC
TRBV5-1	-	TRBJ1-2	-	CASSEDRPVGYTF	TGCGCCAGCAGCGAAGATCGTCCCGTGGGCTACACCTTC
TRBV5-5	-	TRBJ1-1	few	CASSRATVNTEAFF	TGTGCCAGCAGCCGCGCTACTGTGAACACTGAAGCTTTCTTT
TRBV4-3	-	TRBJ2-7	-	CASSQGTVGRQYF	TGCGCCAGCAGCCAAGGAACGGTTGGGAGGCAGTACTTC
TRBV27	-	TRBJ2-4	-	CASSPLTLVLAKNIQYF	TGTGCCAGCAGTCCCCTCACGCTGGTCCTAGCCAAAAACATTCAGTACTTC
TRBV5-6	-	TRBJ2-5	once	CASQLRRIYQETQYF	TGTGCCAGCCAACTACGGCGGATCTACCAAGAGACCCAGTACTTC
TRBV30	TRBD1	TRBJ1-3	-	CAWRMTGPLSGNTIYF	TGTGCCTGGAGAATGACAGGGCCACTCTCTGGAAACACCATATATTTT
TRBV6-1	-	TRBJ1-4	medium-sized	CASSPGKEKLFF	TGTGCCAGCAGCCCCGGAAAGGAAAAACTGTTTTTT
TRBV18	TRBD1	TRBJ1-2	-	CASSPPNGATSGGGGYTF	TGTGCCAGCTCACCACCGAACGGTGCCACCTCAGGGGGCGGTGGCTACACCTTC
TRBV9	-	TRBJ2-4	many	CASTLITRGLAKNIQYF	TGTGCCAGCACCCTTATAACCCGGGGGTTGGCCAAAAACATTCAGTACTTC
TRBV27	TRBD1	TRBJ1-1	-	CASTPTLRTGTEAFF	TGTGCCAGCACCCCGACACTGAGGACAGGGACTGAAGCTTTCTTT
TRBV25-1	TRBD1	TRBJ2-2	-	CASGEQGARTGELFF	TGTGCCAGCGGGGAACAGGGGGCCCGCACCGGGGAGCTGTTTTTT
TRBV29-1	TRBD1	TRBJ2-1	-	CSVDTGGQYNEQFF	TGCAGCGTAGATACAGGGGGCCAATACAATGAGCAGTTCTTC
TRBV6-1	-	TRBJ1-2	-	CASSEWTNYGYTF	TGTGCCAGCAGTGAGTGGACTAACTATGGCTACACCTTC
TRBV2	-	TRBJ1-6	once	CASSEGFGDSPLHF	TGTGCCAGCAGTGAAGGGTTTGGGGATTCACCCCTCCACTTT
TRBV6-1	-	TRBJ2-2	-	CASSRQETGELFF	TGTGCCAGCAGTAGACAGGAAACCGGGGAGCTGTTTTTT
TRBV29-1	TRBD1	TRBJ2-7	-	CSVWDSSYEQYF	TGCAGCGTCTGGGACAGCTCCTACGAGCAGTACTTC
TRBV27	TRBD1	TRBJ2-5	-	CASARQGRGETQYF	TGTGCCAGCGCCCGACAGGGAAGGGGAGAGACCCAGTACTTC
TRBV6-4	-	TRBJ2-7	-	CASAYEQYF	TGTGCCAGCGCCTACGAGCAGTACTTC
TRBV4-3	-	TRBJ1-1	-	CASSQGKNTEAFF	TGCGCCAGCAGCCAGGGCAAGAACACTGAAGCTTTCTTT
TRBV11-1	TRBD1	TRBJ2-3	-	CASSLRQGLSVADTQYF	TGTGCCAGCAGCTTAAGACAGGGGTTGTCGGTGGCAGATACGCAGTATTTT
TRBV6-1	TRBD1	TRBJ1-2	-	CASSEARTGGSGGYTF	TGTGCCAGCAGTGAAGCCCGGACAGGGGGCTCTGGTGGCTACACCTTC
TRBV29-1	-	TRBJ1-1	-	CSVESMNTEAFF	TGCAGCGTTGAATCTATGAACACTGAAGCTTTCTTT
TRBV9	TRBD1	TRBJ1-6	-	CASSSRGHSPLHF	TGTGCCAGCAGCTCCAGGGGGCACTCACCCCTCCACTTT
TRBV6-5	-	TRBJ1-2	-	CASSYSGRGLFGYTF	TGTGCCAGCAGTTACTCGGGCAGGGGACTGTTTGGCTACACCTTC
TRBV30	TRBD1	TRBJ1-2	once	CAWSRGQGDGYTF	TGTGCCTGGAGTAGGGGACAGGGCGATGGCTACACCTTC
TRBV20-1	-	TRBJ2-3	-	CSARSSDTQYF	TGCAGTGCTAGATCCTCCGATACGCAGTATTTT
TRBV20-1	-	TRBJ1-1	-	CSARVGPEAFF	TGCAGTGCTAGAGTTGGCCCAGAAGCTTTCTTT
TRBV9	-	TRBJ1-1	few	CASSVTGNTEAFF	TGTGCCAGCAGCGTGACAGGGAACACTGAAGCTTTCTTT
TRBV7-2	-	TRBJ2-5	few	CASTSRETQYF	TGTGCCAGCACCTCCCGAGAGACCCAGTACTTC
TRBV4-3	TRBD1	TRBJ1-2	-	CASSQDSWTGDGYTF	TGCGCCAGCAGCCAAGATAGTTGGACAGGCGATGGCTACACCTTC
TRBV29-1	TRBD1	TRBJ2-2	-	CSVAPGTALGELFF	TGCAGCGTTGCTCCCGGGACAGCCCTCGGGGAGCTGTTTTTT
TRBV6-6	-	TRBJ1-2	few	CATLAGRANYGYTF	TGTGCCACCTTGGCGGGGCGAGCTAACTATGGCTACACCTTC
TRBV29-1	-	TRBJ2-3	few	CSVEQGTDTQYF	TGCAGCGTTGAACAGGGCACAGATACGCAGTATTTT